The 30 T cell receptor beta chains given below trace back to one sample, sequenced in a study of graft-versus-host responses after intestinal transplantation. Data came from immunoSEQ multiplex PCR; TCRdb stores just in-frame clones and leaves some out. The sample holds approximately 100,000 clones, about 82% seen once. The sample in question was PBMCs, obtained 255 days after intestinal transplant. All receptors come from a human patient who received an intestinal transplant, so some T cells may come from the graft donor.

CDR3 region: CATSRVAGEVGSSDTQYF. The CDR3 DNA reads TGTGCCACCAGCAGAGTAGCGGGAGAGGTGGGGAGCTCAGATACGCAGTATTTT. The chain employs TRBV15 and TRBJ2-3, with TRBD2 matching over 9 bases. From germline, CDR1 is LNHNV and CDR2 YYDKDF (reference sequence). The V segment lost 1 base and the J segment 4 bases; nucleotides outside the gene matches: 12. The CDR3 has 18 amino acids.

V and J are TRBV6-5 and TRBJ2-3; no definite D call. The CDR3 runs to 12 residues. Per the germline V gene, CDR1 is MNHEY and CDR2 is SVGAGI. V was cut by 5 bases and J by 3 bases, with 6 bases left in between. The CDR3 bases are TGTGCCAGCAGTCCACGTACAGATACGCAGTATTTT. It is translated as CASSPRTDTQYF.

CDR3 bases: TGCAGCGCCGGTGGGGGGCGCGGCTATGGCTACACCTTC. Its protein product is CSAGGGRGYGYTF. The chain couples TRBV29-1 to TRBJ1-2; maybe TRBD1 (6 bases). The germline gives CDR1 SQVTM, CDR2 ANQGSEA. V was cut by 7 bases and J by 4 bases, with 16 bases left in between. The CDR3 is 13 residues long.

The V and J genes are TRBV7-9 and TRBJ2-2, with D tentatively TRBD1 (5 bases). The CDR3 has 15 residues. V lost 6 bases and J lost 4, with 15 bases in between. Per germline, CDR1 SEHNR and CDR2 FQNEAQ (reference sequence). The CDR3 protein is CASSYRWYGTGELFF. The CDR3 DNA sequence: TGTGCCAGCAGTTACAGGTGGTATGGCACCGGGGAGCTGTTTTTT.

The genes are TRBV5-8 and TRBJ2-3, with TRBD1 matching over 7 bases. In germline, CDR1 is SGHTS, CDR2 YDEGEE. V trimming: 3 bases; J trimming: 2 bases; junction bases outside the gene matches: 12. The CDR3 totals 17 residues. CDR3 DNA: TGTGCCAGCAGCTCACCCGGGACAGTACAGGACACAGATACGCAGTATTTT. Amino acid sequence: CASSSPGTVQDTDTQYF.

The chain recombines TRBV7-6 with TRBJ2-3, with no clear D. Per the germline V gene, CDR1 is SGHVS and CDR2 is FNYEAQ. CDR3 length: 13 amino acids. Trimming left V 5 bases short and J 6 bases short, with 12 bases between. CDR3 DNA: TGTGCCAGCAGCACCCTAGAAGAGGATACGCAGTATTTT. Encoded protein: CASSTLEEDTQYF.

V gene TRBV27 combines with J gene TRBJ2-6; D unresolved. The CDR3 length is 16 residues. The V gene's germline CDR1 is MNHEY and CDR2 SMNVEV (reference sequence). The V gene lost 3 bases and the J gene lost 2 bases, with 11 bases spanning the gap. The CDR3 DNA is TGTGCCAGCAGTTTTCGTCAAAAGGCTGGGGCCAACGTCCTGACTTTC. It encodes CASSFRQKAGANVLTF. Full variable domain (missing parts from reference TRBV27 and TRBJ2-6): EAQVTQNPRYLITVTGKKLTVTCSQNMNHEYMSWYRQDPGLGLRQIYYSMNVEVTDKGDVPEGYKVSRKEKRNFPLILESPSPNQTSLYFCASSFRQKAGANVLTFGAGSRLTVL.

The chain has TRBV5-1 and TRBJ2-7; D not certain. The CDR3 spans 16 residues. The V gene's germline CDR1 is SGHRS and CDR2 YFSETQ. Between the trimmed V and J ends, which lost 2 bases and 3 bases, there was a span of 18 bases. The CDR3 DNA is TGCGCCAGCAGCTTATCTTCTACCCTTACCTTCTACGAGCAGTACTTC. Encoded protein: CASSLSSTLTFYEQYF.

The chain couples TRBV15 to TRBJ2-7; maybe TRBD2 (6 bases). Trimming left V 5 bases short and J 4 bases short, with 18 bases between. Germline CDR1 LNHNV, CDR2 YYDKDF (reference sequence). The CDR3 has 15 amino acids. The CDR3 sequence: CATSGWTVGGYEQYF. CDR3 in DNA: TGTGCCACCAGCGGATGGACTGTTGGGGGGTACGAGCAGTACTTC.

This clone was seen a few times. This chain connects TRBV2 to TRBJ2-3, with TRBD2 matching 16 bases. Germline assignment: CDR1 SNHLY and CDR2 FYNNEI. Trimming at V came to 8 bases and at J to 4 bases, leaving 9 bases not matched to a gene. CDR3 length equals 17 residues. The CDR3 is CASWGLAGGRGPDTQYF. The CDR3 DNA reads TGTGCCAGCTGGGGACTAGCGGGGGGGAGGGGCCCAGATACGCAGTATTTT. The full variable domain, its missing parts supplied by reference TRBV2 and TRBJ2-3, is EPEVTQTPSHQVTQMGQEVILRCVPISNHLYFYWYRQILGQKVEFLVSFYNNEISEKSEIFDDQFSVERPDGSNFTLKIRSTKLEDSAMYFCASWGLAGGRGPDTQYFGPGTRLTVL.

CDR3 DNA: TGTGCCAGCAGCAATCTAGCGAATACCCAAGAGACCCAGTACTTC. It encodes CASSNLANTQETQYF. This chain links TRBV7-2 with TRBJ2-5, with D tentatively TRBD2 (6 bases). Trimming stripped 5 bases from V and 1 base from J, with 14 bases between. The CDR3 runs 15 residues. Looked up from germline, CDR1 is SGHTA and CDR2 is FQGNSA.

V and J are TRBV28 and TRBJ2-7; D may be TRBD1 (6 bases). This CDR3 region has 15 residues. V lost 6 bases and J lost 0, with 15 bases in between. The germline V gene encodes CDR1 MDHEN and CDR2 SYDVKM. CDR3 amino acids: CASRQGHLPSYEQYF. In DNA form, the CDR3 reads TGTGCCAGCAGACAGGGACACCTGCCCTCCTACGAGCAGTACTTC.

Written as DNA, the CDR3 is TGTGCCTGGAGTGTCGGGCGTCACGGTAACACGCAGTATTTT. Translation: CAWSVGRHGNTQYF. V and J are TRBV30 and TRBJ2-3; D not resolved. The CDR3 runs 14 residues. The germline gives CDR1 GTSNPN, CDR2 SVGIG (reference sequence). V lost 0 bases, J lost 9 bases, and 16 bases lay in between.

This rearrangement joins TRBV6-1 to TRBJ2-2; a possible D gene is TRBD1 (5 bases). This CDR3 contains 15 residues. Deletions cut 6 bases from V and 6 bases from J, with 17 bases between. CDR1 MNHNS and CDR2 SASEGT come from the germline V gene. The CDR3 nucleotides are TGTGCCAGCAGCCCCAGACAGTGGTCCGCCGGGGAGCTGTTTTTT. Translating gives CASSPRQWSAGELFF.

The V call is TRBV2, the J call TRBJ2-6; 7 positions agree with TRBD1. There are 15 residues in the CDR3. Per germline, CDR1 SNHLY and CDR2 FYNNEI. The V segment lost 6 bases and the J segment 3 bases; nucleotides outside the gene matches: 5. The CDR3 nucleotides are TGTGCCAGCAGCCCAAGGGGGCATGGGGCCAACGTCCTGACTTTC. Residues: CASSPRGHGANVLTF.

This CDR3 reads CASSGEGQGIDGYTF. As DNA, the CDR3 is TGTGCCAGCAGCGGTGAGGGACAGGGAATTGATGGCTACACCTTC. J is TRBJ1-2 and V is TRBV6-4; 9 bases are shared with TRBD1. CDR3 length: 15 amino acids. CDR1 and CDR2 (germline): MRHNA, SNTAGT. J was trimmed by 6 bases and V by 6 bases; bases with no gene match: 11.

CDR3 nucleotide sequence: TGTGCCAGCAGCTTATCCGGGATGGAGACCCAGTACTTC. This codes for CASSLSGMETQYF. V gene TRBV7-3 combines with J gene TRBJ2-5, with a tentative D call TRBD2 (5 bases). Trimming removed 2 bases from V and 5 bases from J, with 9 bases in between. The V gene's germline CDR1 is SGHTA and CDR2 FQGTGA. This CDR3 has 13 amino acids.

This clone has only one observation. The chain has TRBV18 and TRBJ1-1; maybe TRBD1 (5 bases). V lost 3 bases to trimming and J lost 0 bases, with 8 bases between them. The CDR3 loop spans 14 amino acids. Germline CDR1 and CDR2: KGHSH and LQKENI. The DNA of the CDR3 is TGTGCCAGCTCACCGGGGCAGTTGAACACTGAAGCTTTCTTT. The encoded protein is CASSPGQLNTEAFF.

V and J are TRBV19 and TRBJ1-3; 7 bases map to TRBD1. V shed 6 bases, J shed 0 bases, and the junction held 8 bases outside the gene matches. Germline V gene data show CDR1 as LNHDA and CDR2 as SQIVND (reference sequence). The CDR3 has 16 amino acids. The DNA of the CDR3 is TGTGCCAGTAGCCCGGGACAGCCTTTCTCTGGAAACACCATATATTTT. Translation: CASSPGQPFSGNTIYF.

This clone has more than one count but fewer than ten. The rearrangement joins TRBV7-9 to TRBJ2-7, with TRBD1 matching over 7 bases. CDR1 and CDR2 from the germline V gene are SEHNR and FQNEAQ (reference sequence). The CDR3 sequence is 17 residues long. Losses at the gene ends were 4 bases for V and 3 bases for J; bases not matched to a gene: 15. CDR3 amino acids: CASSSTPGQAPFYEQYV. CDR3 coding DNA: TGTGCCAGCAGCTCGACTCCCGGACAGGCCCCTTTCTACGAGCAGTACGTC.

The V call is TRBV11-1, the J call TRBJ2-1; 12 nucleotides agree with TRBD2. The germline V gene has CDR1 SGHAT and CDR2 FQDESV (reference sequence). The J segment lost 0 bases and the V segment lost 3 bases, leaving 6 bases of the junction unmatched. The CDR3 extends over 18 amino acids. CDR3 DNA sequence: TGTGCCAGCAGCTTCCGGACTAGCGGGATTGGCTCCTACAATGAGCAGTTCTTC. Its protein product is CASSFRTSGIGSYNEQFF.

This chain joins TRBV19 and TRBJ1-4; 7 bases line up with TRBD1. CDR3 length equals 15 residues. The J segment lost 4 bases and the V segment lost 6 bases, leaving 8 bases of the junction unmatched. Germline CDR1 LNHDA, CDR2 SQIVND (reference sequence). CDR3 coding DNA: TGTGCCAGTAGCATTGGAAGGGACAGTAATGAAAAACTGTTTTTT. Its translation: CASSIGRDSNEKLFF. Full variable domain (missing parts from reference TRBV19 and TRBJ1-4): DGGITQSPKYLFRKEGQNVTLSCEQNLNHDAMYWYRQDPGQGLRLIYYSQIVNDFQKGDIAEGYSVSREKKESFPLTVTSAQKNPTAFYLCASSIGRDSNEKLFFGSGTQLSVL.

The rearrangement uses TRBV7-9 and TRBJ1-1; D remains unclear. V was pared by 1 base and J by 4 bases, with 10 bases between. Germline CDR1 reads SEHNR; CDR2 reads FQNEAQ (reference sequence). There are 14 residues in the CDR3. The CDR3 loop is CASSLEGDITEAFF. DNA for the CDR3: TGTGCCAGCAGCTTAGAAGGAGACATCACTGAAGCTTTCTTT.

This chain connects TRBV10-1 to TRBJ2-1; D remains unclear. Germline-derived CDR1 and CDR2 are WNHNN and SYGVQD (reference sequence). The CDR3 extends over 17 amino acids. V lost 0 bases and J lost 0, with 12 bases in between. CDR3 coding DNA: TGCGCCAGCAGTGAGTCGACTGGACCTTACTCCTACAATGAGCAGTTCTTC. It translates to CASSESTGPYSYNEQFF.

This clone was detected a few times. The CDR3 loop reads CASREQAYGYTF. CDR3 nucleotides: TGTGCCAGCAGAGAACAGGCCTATGGCTACACCTTC. V and J are TRBV28 and TRBJ1-2; tentatively, D is TRBD1 (5 bases). The CDR3 loop spans 12 amino acids. V lost 6 bases, J lost 4 bases, and 9 bases lay in between. Per germline, CDR1 MDHEN and CDR2 SYDVKM.

This chain joins TRBV2 and TRBJ2-3; D is uncertain. The V end was cut by 11 bases, the J end by 2 bases, with 8 bases between. The germline CDR1 and CDR2 sequences are SNHLY and FYNNEI. CDR3 length equals 11 residues. In nucleotides, the CDR3 is TGTGCCGGAAGTTTCACAGATACGCAGTATTTT. Amino acids: CAGSFTDTQYF.

This clone was detected once. The chain links TRBV6-6 to TRBJ2-1; D might be TRBD1 (6 bases). CDR1 is MNHNY and CDR2 is SVGAGI in the germline V gene (reference sequence). V lost 7 bases and J 7 bases, leaving 17 bases between the germline ends. The CDR3 covers 14 residues. The CDR3 bases are TGTGCCAGCATCAAATTAACAGGGTGGAATGAGCAGTTCTTC. This sequence encodes CASIKLTGWNEQFF.

The chain carries TRBV5-1 and TRBJ2-3; D is possibly TRBD2 (6 bases). V was shortened by 4 bases and J by 1 base, with 7 bases between the two germline ends. Looked up from germline, CDR1 is SGHRS and CDR2 is YFSETQ. The CDR3 contains 13 residues. The CDR3 reads CASSGGGTDTQYF. DNA of the CDR3: TGCGCCAGCAGCGGCGGGGGCACAGATACGCAGTATTTT.

The chain employs TRBV28 and TRBJ2-1, with TRBD1 matching over 7 bases. The germline gives CDR1 MDHEN, CDR2 SYDVKM. Trimming took 3 bases from V and 5 from J; bases not matched to a gene: 10. The CDR3 has 16 amino acids. CDR3 nucleotide sequence: TGTGCCAGCAGTTTCCAATGGGACAGAGTTAACAATGAGCAGTTCTTC. Protein sequence: CASSFQWDRVNNEQFF.

The chain joins TRBV19 to TRBJ2-1; weak D call: TRBD2 (5 bases). The CDR3 extends over 13 amino acids. Germline V gene sequence: CDR1 LNHDA, CDR2 SQIVND (reference sequence). V was cut by 8 bases and J by 8 bases, with 16 bases left in between. The CDR3 nucleotides read TGTGCCAGTGGAGGCCTAAAACGTGATGAGCAGTTCTTC. This translates into CASGGLKRDEQFF.